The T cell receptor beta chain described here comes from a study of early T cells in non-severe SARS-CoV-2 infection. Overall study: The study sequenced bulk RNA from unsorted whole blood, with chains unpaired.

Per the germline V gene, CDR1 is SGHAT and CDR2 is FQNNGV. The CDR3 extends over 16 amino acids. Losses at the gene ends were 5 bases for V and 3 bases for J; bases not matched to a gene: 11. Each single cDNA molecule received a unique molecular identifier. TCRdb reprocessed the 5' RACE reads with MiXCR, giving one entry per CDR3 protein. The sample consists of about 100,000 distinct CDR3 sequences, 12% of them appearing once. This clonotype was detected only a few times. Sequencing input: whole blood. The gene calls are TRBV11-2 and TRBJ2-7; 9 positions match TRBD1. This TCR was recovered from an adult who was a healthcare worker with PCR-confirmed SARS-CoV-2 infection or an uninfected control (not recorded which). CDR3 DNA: TGTGCCAGCAGCCCCGCCGGGACAGGGTTTATCTACGAGCAGTACTTC. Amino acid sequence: CASSPAGTGFIYEQYF. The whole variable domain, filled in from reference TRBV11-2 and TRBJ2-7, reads EAGVAQSPRYKIIEKRQSVAFWCNPISGHATLYWYQQILGQGPKLLIQFQNNGVVDDSQLPKDRFSAERLKGVDSTLKIQPAKLEDSAVYLCASSPAGTGFIYEQYFGPGTRLTVT.